The 22 T cell receptor beta chains presented below share a single source sample, sequenced in a study of CD8 T cells in Susac syndrome (dated by TCRdb to between 2018 and 2021). The method was the immunoSEQ multiplex PCR assay. RNA was extracted using the RNeasy kit, and roughly 0.5 to 1 ug of the RNA was reverse transcribed with random hexamers. TCRdb itself trimmed the public reads at Q25 with fastp, ran MiXCR and retained productive beta chains. Each record represents a unique CDR3 protein, reported with the most common genes and DNA among its rows. Within this sample are approximately 140,000 distinct CDR3 sequences, with about 93% of them counted one time only. The leading ten clones occupy 0.25% to 0.3% of the sample. The sample comprised CD8+ T cells from PBMCs. Every receptor here comes from a human donor in good health.

V gene TRBV12-3 or TRBV12-4 combines with J gene TRBJ2-1, with 7 positions matching TRBD2. J lost 2 bases, V lost 5 bases, and 3 bases had no gene match. The CDR3 loop spans 14 amino acids. The CDR3 coding sequence is TGTGCCAGCAGTGCAGGGAGGGCCTACAATGAGCAGTTCTTC. Amino acids: CASSAGRAYNEQFF.

The sample holds one count of this clonotype. This chain uses TRBV12-3 or TRBV12-4 with TRBJ1-4; D is uncertain. V was shortened by 5 bases and J by 6 bases, with 7 bases between the two germline ends. The CDR3 runs 12 residues. The CDR3 region has the DNA TGTGCCAGCAGTCTGGATGATGAAAAACTGTTTTTT. Its translation is CASSLDDEKLFF.

This rearrangement joins TRBV27 to TRBJ2-7, with 7 bases that match TRBD1. Germline loops: CDR1 MNHEY, CDR2 SMNVEV (reference sequence). The V segment lost 0 bases and the J segment 4 bases; nucleotides outside the gene matches: 6. This CDR3 contains 15 residues. The CDR3 sequence: CASSLSGDSPYEQYF. CDR3 sequence (DNA): TGTGCCAGCAGTTTATCGGGGGACAGCCCATACGAGCAGTACTTC.

V usage is TRBV2 and J usage is TRBJ2-1, with D hard to call. Germline assignment: CDR1 SNHLY and CDR2 FYNNEI. This CDR3 has 13 amino acids. The germline V and J ends were trimmed by 1 base and 6 bases, with 7 bases remaining between them. The CDR3 protein is CASSEGYINEQFF. The CDR3 DNA is TGTGCCAGCAGTGAAGGCTATATCAATGAGCAGTTCTTC.

Here the CDR3 reads CASRLREEKQYF. CDR3 coding DNA: TGTGCCAGCAGACTTAGGGAGGAGAAGCAGTACTTC. V usage is TRBV27 and J usage is TRBJ2-7, with D perhaps matching TRBD2 (6 bases). The CDR3 spans 12 residues. The germline V gene has CDR1 MNHEY and CDR2 SMNVEV (reference sequence). The germline V and J ends were trimmed by 6 bases and 8 bases, with 14 bases remaining between them.

This clonotype was picked up one time. The gene calls are TRBV29-1 and TRBJ1-2; the D is unclear. This CDR3 contains 14 residues. CDR1 is SQVTM, CDR2 ANQGSEA, per germline. The ends were cut back, 4 bases at V and 4 bases at J, with 16 bases in the middle. The CDR3 DNA follows: TGCAGCGTTGTATCCTCGAGAGATCGCTATGGCTACACCTTC. Protein product: CSVVSSRDRYGYTF.

This sequence joins TRBV29-1 and TRBJ1-2; possibly TRBD1 for D (6 bases). This CDR3 has 15 residues. V was cut by 6 bases and J by 5 bases, with 22 bases left in between. Germline values: CDR1 SQVTM, CDR2 ANQGSEA. This CDR3 reads CSVDRFERGQYGYTF. The CDR3 DNA is TGCAGCGTGGACCGTTTTGAACGGGGGCAGTATGGCTACACCTTC.

The chain joins TRBV7-8 to TRBJ2-7; 8 bases agree with TRBD1. This CDR3 has 15 residues. V lost 1 base to trimming and J lost 2 bases; unmatched junction nucleotides: 4. Germline-derived CDR1 and CDR2 are SGHVS and FQNEAQ. The CDR3 region is CASSLVWTGTYEQYF. DNA for the CDR3: TGTGCCAGCAGCTTAGTGTGGACAGGGACCTACGAGCAGTACTTC.

The chain employs TRBV5-1 and TRBJ2-3; D is unresolved. Germline V lookup: CDR1 SGHRS, CDR2 YFSETQ. Trimming cost V 4 bases and J 0 bases, with 6 bases left between them. The length of the CDR3 is 13 residues. CDR3 protein: CASSVTSTDTQYF. CDR3 coding DNA: TGCGCCAGCAGCGTGACTAGCACAGATACGCAGTATTTT.

The chain carries TRBV29-1 and TRBJ2-1, with D possibly TRBD2 on 5 matching bases. From germline, CDR1 is SQVTM and CDR2 ANQGSEA. V was trimmed by 3 bases and J by 10 bases, leaving 19 bases between them. The CDR3 sequence is 14 residues long. The CDR3 is CSVEEDGNKEEQFF. CDR3 bases: TGCAGCGTTGAGGAGGACGGGAATAAAGAGGAGCAGTTCTTC.

The gene calls are TRBV7-8 and TRBJ1-5; D is undetermined. CDR1 and CDR2 (germline): SGHVS, FQNEAQ. There are 17 residues in the CDR3. V was cut by 0 bases and J by 4 bases, with 16 bases left in between. The DNA of the CDR3 is TGTGCCAGCAGCTTAGCCCCGGGGATTCCGTCTAATCAGCCCCAGCATTTT. Protein: CASSLAPGIPSNQPQHF.

The chain has TRBV7-2 and TRBJ2-5; possible D gene TRBD2, 7 bases. V was pared by 0 bases and J by 4 bases, with 9 bases between. Per germline, CDR1 SGHTA and CDR2 FQGNSA. The CDR3 is 14 residues long. CDR3: CASSLAGGLETQYF. The CDR3 DNA reads TGTGCCAGCAGCTTAGCCGGGGGGCTAGAGACCCAGTACTTC.

The chain has TRBV15 and TRBJ2-7; 9 bases are a match to TRBD1. This CDR3 contains 14 residues. The ends lost 5 bases at V and 4 bases at J; junction bases unmatched: 6. In germline, CDR1 is LNHNV, CDR2 YYDKDF (reference sequence). CDR3: CATSGRDREYEQYF. The CDR3 nucleotides read TGTGCCACCAGCGGCCGGGACAGGGAGTACGAGCAGTACTTC.

The chain uses TRBV29-1 and TRBJ2-2; D is perhaps TRBD2 (6 bases). This CDR3 spans 13 amino acids. CDR1 is SQVTM and CDR2 is ANQGSEA in the germline V gene. Trimming removed 3 bases at V and 2 bases at J, with 7 bases between. The CDR3 is CSVEGLNTGELFF. CDR3 DNA: TGCAGCGTTGAGGGACTTAACACCGGGGAGCTGTTTTTT.

The rearrangement uses TRBV7-3 and TRBJ2-2; 7 bases are shared with TRBD2. Germline V CDR1 and CDR2: SGHTA, FQGTGA. CDR3 size: 16 residues. The J segment lost 8 bases and the V segment lost 1 base, leaving 10 bases of the junction unmatched. The CDR3 loop reads CASSLIGGGPPGELFF. CDR3 nucleotides: TGTGCCAGCAGCTTAATTGGGGGAGGGCCCCCTGGGGAGCTGTTTTTT.

This sequence joins TRBV12-3 or TRBV12-4 and TRBJ2-5, with no clear D. The CDR3 is 13 amino acids. Trimming took off 3 bases at V and 5 bases at J, with 10 bases between the two ends. CDR3 residues: CASSLAEGETQYF. The CDR3 coding sequence is TGTGCCAGCAGTTTGGCAGAAGGGGAGACCCAGTACTTC.

V and J are TRBV7-9 and TRBJ1-1; TRBD1 matches at 9 bases. The CDR3 consists of 13 residues. Germline CDR1 reads SEHNR; CDR2 reads FQNEAQ (reference sequence). Trimming at V came to 7 bases and at J to 1 base, leaving 1 base not matched to a gene. The CDR3 bases are TGTGCCAGCATACAGGGGGCGAACACTGAAGCTTTCTTT. This encodes CASIQGANTEAFF.

The gene calls are TRBV27 and TRBJ2-1; D might be TRBD2 (8 bases). Germline V gene sequence: CDR1 MNHEY, CDR2 SMNVEV (reference sequence). V was cut by 3 bases and J by 3 bases, with 12 bases left in between. The CDR3 is 15 amino acids. Here the CDR3 DNA reads TGTGCCAGCAGTTTTAGCGGGGACAGCTACAATGAGCAGTTCTTC. Its protein is CASSFSGDSYNEQFF.

The chain links TRBV4-1 to TRBJ2-7; TRBD1 matches 10 bases. Germline V lookup: CDR1 MGHRA, CDR2 YSYEKL. J gave up 4 bases and V 3 bases, and 6 bases lay outside the gene matches. This CDR3 is built from 15 residues. The CDR3 here is CASSHLRDRGYEQYF. The DNA for the CDR3 is TGCGCCAGCAGCCATCTCCGGGACAGGGGTTACGAGCAGTACTTC.

The chain joins TRBV12-5 to TRBJ2-1, with no clear D. Germline values: CDR1 LGHNT, CDR2 FRNRAP. The V and J ends lost 1 base and 6 bases respectively, with 7 bases between them. The CDR3 covers 13 residues. CDR3 protein: CASGLEGFNEQFF. The CDR3 DNA reads as TGTGCTAGTGGTTTGGAAGGGTTCAATGAGCAGTTCTTC.

V and J are TRBV29-1 and TRBJ2-1; tentatively, D is TRBD1 or TRBD2 (5 bases each). The CDR3 has 16 residues. The germline V gene encodes CDR1 SQVTM and CDR2 ANQGSEA. The V gene lost 0 bases and the J gene lost 4 bases, with 16 bases spanning the gap. The chain's CDR3 is CSVEDSGPRQYNEQFF. The CDR3 bases are TGCAGCGTTGAAGATTCGGGACCAAGACAATACAATGAGCAGTTCTTC.

The J gene is TRBJ2-1, the V gene TRBV2; D remains ambiguous. CDR1 SNHLY and CDR2 FYNNEI come from the germline V gene. Trimming pared 2 bases from V and 1 base from J, leaving 9 bases between. There are 15 residues in the CDR3. The CDR3: CASSEPARSYNEQFF. The DNA of the CDR3 is TGTGCCAGCAGTGAACCAGCGCGGTCCTACAATGAGCAGTTCTTC.